This T cell receptor (beta chain) was found in a study of blood T cell repertoires in COVID-19. This clone has just a few counts. The CDR3 totals 15 residues. Germline V gene sequence: CDR1 SGHDT, CDR2 YYEEEE. Between the trimmed V and J ends, which lost 3 bases and 0 bases, there was a span of 13 bases. TCRdb keeps only in-frame clones here, not all; method: immunoSEQ multiplex PCR. There are about 97,000 clones in the sample; about 90% occur only once, and about 18% lies in the top ten. The sample was peripheral blood. This rearrangement joins TRBV5-6 to TRBJ2-7; tentatively, D is TRBD1 (6 bases). This TCR came from a man between 50 and 59 years old with acute or convalescent COVID-19. The CDR3, as DNA: TGTGCCAGCAGCTCCGACAGGATAAACTCCTACGAGCAGTACTTC. Its protein product is CASSSDRINSYEQYF. Full variable domain (rest looked up from reference TRBV5-6 and TRBJ2-7): DAGVTQSPTHLIKTRGQQVTLRCSPKSGHDTVSWYQQALGQGPQFIFQYYEEEERQRGNFPDRFSGHQFPNYSSELNVNALLLGDSALYLCASSSDRINSYEQYFGPGTRLTVT.